The clone carrying this T cell receptor (beta chain) showed up just once. The data derive from a study of control samples from healthy donors and cancer patients. V lost 1 base to trimming and J lost 4 bases, with 17 bases between them. The CDR3 sequence is 16 residues long. CDR1 is MDHEN and CDR2 is SYDVKM in the germline V gene. Assay: immunoSEQ multiplex PCR; the TCRdb copy retains only in-frame clones and omits some. The data show 70,000 to 90,000 clones, about 87% seen once. The TCR was taken from a woman aged 60-70 years with head and neck cancer. The V gene is TRBV28, the J gene TRBJ2-7, with D perhaps being TRBD1 or TRBD2 (7 bases each). The sample consisted of PBMCs. Here the CDR3 DNA reads TGTGCCAGCAGTTTATATGATGGCAGGGGGGGATACGAGCAGTACTTC. Translation gives CASSLYDGRGGYEQYF.